This TCR beta chain was observed in a study of Ad26.COV2.S vaccination and SARS-CoV-2 variants. Study summary: Into the muscle, Ad26.COV2.S was dosed once or twice, 56 days apart.

Described treatment: around 19 received Ad26.COV2.S at low or high dose, single or two shots; 5 received placebo; per-sample allocation not given. Sampling took place 63 days after the first vaccine or placebo injection. Aged 18-55 years, donor was enrolled in Boston in the early 2020s. CDR3 size: 13 residues. From germline, CDR1 is SGHRS and CDR2 YFSETQ. The V and J ends lost 2 bases and 4 bases respectively, with 7 bases between them. General observations from the study: Ad26.COV2.S recipients had broader spike-specific TCRs (P = 0.0014). For non-spike TCRs, breadth in vaccine recipients resembled that in placebo recipients.

Clones were sequenced by immunoSEQ multiplex PCR, and TCRdb holds only the in-frame ones, with some missing. The sample records over 400,000 clones, about nine tenths being singletons. This clone was observed a handful of times. Its matching antigen is unknown. Sequenced here: peripheral blood, sampled in a trial of Ad26.COV2.S vaccine versus placebo. The clonotype was recovered from a person aged 18-60 years who received the Ad26.COV2.S COVID-19 vaccine or a placebo. This chain links TRBV5-1 with TRBJ1-5; no clear D. The CDR3 loop reads CASSFGRNQPQHF. The CDR3 nucleotides read TGCGCCAGCAGCTTTGGCAGGAATCAGCCCCAGCATTTT.